This T cell receptor beta chain was sequenced during a study of blood T cell repertoires in COVID-19. Only in-frame clones appear in the TCRdb table, and some are missing; sequencing was by immunoSEQ multiplex PCR. The sample records roughly 300,000 clones, approximately 87% being singletons. The CDR3 runs 15 residues. The germline V gene has CDR1 SGHAT and CDR2 FQNNGV. V trimming: 1 base; J trimming: 8 bases; junction bases outside the gene matches: 6. Sequenced material: PBMCs or T cells enriched from blood (not recorded which). This clonotype was obtained from a woman aged 25 to 39 who had recovered from COVID-19. This chain uses TRBV11-2 with TRBJ2-1, with TRBD2 matching 9 bases. CDR3 DNA: TGTGCCAGCAGCTTAGTTGGCGGGGGGGCCGATGAGCAGTTCTTC. Protein sequence: CASSLVGGGADEQFF.